Included here is one T cell receptor beta chain sequence, with context. A read error may produce the germline difference seen at one junction end. This CDR3 has 14 amino acids. Germline V CDR1 and CDR2: PRHDT, FYEKMQ (reference sequence). This entry is derived from a study of tumor-infiltrating lymphocytes in oesophageal squamous cell carcinoma. TCRdb re-called the PCR reads through MiXCR, storing one row per CDR3 protein. Of about 13,000 distinct CDR3 sequences in the sample, around 53% are singletons; the top ten hold over 10%. This receptor was identified in a female donor with esophageal squamous cell carcinoma. The V gene is TRBV13, the J gene TRBJ2-7; D possibly corresponds to TRBD1 (5 bases). Material: blood. This CDR3 is CASSFGRDGVEQYF. The CDR3 nucleotides are TGCGCCAGCAGCTTTGGCAGGGATGGGGTCGAGCAGTACTTC.